This TCR beta chain was captured by sequencing in a study of blood T cell repertoires in COVID-19. Study details: In each case, the material was cDNA or gDNA derived from T cells, B-cell-depleted T cells, or PBMCs.

Study processing details: Amplification with reference gene primers provided the estimates of nucleated cell counts. Only in-frame clones appear in the TCRdb table, and some are missing; sequencing was by immunoSEQ multiplex PCR. V, J and clone size derive from that table, while D and trimming were established from the DNA sequence. The table records 180,000 or so clones, 65% to 90% of them present only once. The sequencing input was peripheral blood. The receptor's source is a man in his 60s with acute or convalescent COVID-19.

In DNA form, the CDR3 reads TGTGCCAGTAGACCCCCTGGACGGGGTAGCAATCAGCCCCAGCATTTT. This sequence encodes CASRPPGRGSNQPQHF. The chain couples TRBV19 to TRBJ1-5; D gene unclear. This CDR3 has 16 residues. Trimming took off 6 bases at V and 0 bases at J, with 15 bases between the two ends. CDR1 and CDR2 from the germline V gene are LNHDA and SQIVND (reference sequence).